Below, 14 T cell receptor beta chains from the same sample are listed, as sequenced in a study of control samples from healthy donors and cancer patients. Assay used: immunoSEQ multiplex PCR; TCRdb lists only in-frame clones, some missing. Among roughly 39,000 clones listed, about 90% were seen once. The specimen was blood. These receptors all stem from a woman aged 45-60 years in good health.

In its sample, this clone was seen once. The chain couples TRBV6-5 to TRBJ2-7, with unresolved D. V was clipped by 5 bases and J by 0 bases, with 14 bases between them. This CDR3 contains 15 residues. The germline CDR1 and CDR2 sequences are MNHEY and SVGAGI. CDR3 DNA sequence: TGTGCCAGCAGTCCTGACATGGCCAGCTCCTACGAGCAGTACTTC. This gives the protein CASSPDMASSYEQYF.

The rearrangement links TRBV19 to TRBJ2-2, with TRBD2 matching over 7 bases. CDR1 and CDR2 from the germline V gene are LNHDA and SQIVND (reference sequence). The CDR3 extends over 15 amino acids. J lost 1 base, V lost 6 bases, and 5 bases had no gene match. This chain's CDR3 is CASSLTGGNTGELFF. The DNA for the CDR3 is TGTGCCAGTAGCCTCACGGGGGGGAACACCGGGGAGCTGTTTTTT.

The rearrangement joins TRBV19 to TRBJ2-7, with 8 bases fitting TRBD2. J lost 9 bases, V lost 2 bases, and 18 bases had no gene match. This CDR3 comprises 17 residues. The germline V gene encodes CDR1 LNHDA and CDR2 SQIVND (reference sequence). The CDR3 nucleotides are TGTGCCAGTAGTATATCGGCAGGGACTAGTAGTGCATTCGGGCAGTACTTC. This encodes CASSISAGTSSAFGQYF.

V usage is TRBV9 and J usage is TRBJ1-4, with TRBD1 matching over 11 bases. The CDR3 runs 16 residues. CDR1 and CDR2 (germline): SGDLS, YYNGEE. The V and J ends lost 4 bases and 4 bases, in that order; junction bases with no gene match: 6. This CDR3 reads CASSHGTGGLNEKLFF. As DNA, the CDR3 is TGTGCCAGCAGCCACGGGACAGGGGGGCTTAATGAAAAACTGTTTTTT.

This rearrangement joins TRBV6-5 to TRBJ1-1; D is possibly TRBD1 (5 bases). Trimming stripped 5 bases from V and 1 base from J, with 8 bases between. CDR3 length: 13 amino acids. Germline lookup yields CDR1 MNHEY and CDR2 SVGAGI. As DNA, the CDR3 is TGTGCCAGCAGTCCGGGGCAGAACACTGAAGCTTTCTTT. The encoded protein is CASSPGQNTEAFF.

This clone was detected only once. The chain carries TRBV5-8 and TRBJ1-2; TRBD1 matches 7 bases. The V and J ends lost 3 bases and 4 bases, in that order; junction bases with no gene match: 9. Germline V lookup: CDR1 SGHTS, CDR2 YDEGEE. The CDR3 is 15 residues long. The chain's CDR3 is CASSSGQPLTYGYTF. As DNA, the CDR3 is TGTGCCAGCAGCTCGGGACAGCCCTTAACCTATGGCTACACCTTC. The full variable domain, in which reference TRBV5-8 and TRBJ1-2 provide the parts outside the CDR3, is EAGVTQSPTHLIKTRGQQATLRCSPISGHTSVYWYQQALGLGLQFLLWYDEGEERNRGNFPPRFSGRQFPNYSSELNVNALELEDSALYLCASSSGQPLTYGYTFGSGTRLTVV.

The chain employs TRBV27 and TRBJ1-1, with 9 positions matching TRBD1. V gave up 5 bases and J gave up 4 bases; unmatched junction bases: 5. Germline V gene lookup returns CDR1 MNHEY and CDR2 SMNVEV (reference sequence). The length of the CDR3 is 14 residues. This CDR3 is CASSAGQGGTEAFF. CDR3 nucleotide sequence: TGTGCCAGCAGTGCGGGACAGGGCGGCACTGAAGCTTTCTTT.

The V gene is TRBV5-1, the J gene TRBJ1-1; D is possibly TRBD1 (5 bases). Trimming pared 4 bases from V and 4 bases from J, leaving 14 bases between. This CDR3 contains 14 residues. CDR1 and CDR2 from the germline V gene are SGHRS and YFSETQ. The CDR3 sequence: CASSTAGASTEAFF. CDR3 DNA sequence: TGCGCCAGCAGCACTGCCGGGGCGAGCACTGAAGCTTTCTTT.

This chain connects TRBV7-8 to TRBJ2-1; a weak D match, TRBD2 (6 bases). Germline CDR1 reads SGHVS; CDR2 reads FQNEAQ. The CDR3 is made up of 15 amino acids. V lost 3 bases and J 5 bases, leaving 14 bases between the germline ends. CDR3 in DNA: TGTGCCAGCAGCTTGAGGCGGGGAAGGGACAATGAGCAGTTCTTC. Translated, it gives CASSLRRGRDNEQFF.

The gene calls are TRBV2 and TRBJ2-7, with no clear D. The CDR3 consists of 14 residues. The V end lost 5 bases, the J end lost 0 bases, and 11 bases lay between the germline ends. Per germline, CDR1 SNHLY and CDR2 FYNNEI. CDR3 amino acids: CASSWTDSSYEQYF. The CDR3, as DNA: TGTGCCAGCAGTTGGACGGATAGCTCCTACGAGCAGTACTTC.

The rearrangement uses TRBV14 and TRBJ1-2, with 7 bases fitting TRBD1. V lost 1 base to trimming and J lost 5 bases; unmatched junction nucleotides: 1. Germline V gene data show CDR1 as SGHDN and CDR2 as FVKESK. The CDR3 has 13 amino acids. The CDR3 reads CASSQVRGYGYTF. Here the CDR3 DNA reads TGTGCCAGCAGCCAAGTCAGGGGGTATGGCTACACCTTC.

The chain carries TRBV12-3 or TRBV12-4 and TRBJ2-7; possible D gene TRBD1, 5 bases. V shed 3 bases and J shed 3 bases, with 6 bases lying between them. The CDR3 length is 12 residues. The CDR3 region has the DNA TGTGCCAGCAGTTTCCAGGGCTACGAGCAGTACTTC. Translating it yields CASSFQGYEQYF.

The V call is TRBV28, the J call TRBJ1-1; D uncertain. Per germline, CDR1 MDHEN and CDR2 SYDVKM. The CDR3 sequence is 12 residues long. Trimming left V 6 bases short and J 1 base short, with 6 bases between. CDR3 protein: CASRGQNTEAFF. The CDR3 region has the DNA TGTGCCAGCAGGGGCCAGAACACTGAAGCTTTCTTT.

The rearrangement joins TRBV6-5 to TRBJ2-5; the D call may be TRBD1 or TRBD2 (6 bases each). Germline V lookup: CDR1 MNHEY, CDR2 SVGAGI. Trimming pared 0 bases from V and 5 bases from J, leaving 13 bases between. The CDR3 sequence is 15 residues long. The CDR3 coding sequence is TGTGCCAGCAGTTACTCTTGGGGGGCGGGGGAGACCCAGTACTTC. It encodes CASSYSWGAGETQYF.